These 3 T cell receptor beta chains were sequenced from one sample in a study of naive CD8 T cells in extremely preterm neonates. Measured with immunoSEQ multiplex PCR; TCRdb has only the in-frame clones, and not every one. The sample lists about 8,000 clones; roughly 98% were seen once. The specimen sequenced was naive CD8+ T cells from blood. The source is a human donor in good health.

The CDR3 reads CATSRVSSDRGRTDTQYF. The CDR3 DNA sequence: TGTGCCACCAGCAGGGTTTCATCGGACAGGGGGCGCACAGATACGCAGTATTTT. V gene TRBV15 combines with J gene TRBJ2-3, with 11 positions matching TRBD1. Germline V lookup: CDR1 LNHNV, CDR2 YYDKDF (reference sequence). The CDR3 length is 18 residues. V trimming: 3 bases; J trimming: 1 base; junction bases outside the gene matches: 9. Using reference TRBV15 and TRBJ2-3 for the parts outside the CDR3, the full variable domain is DAMVIQNPRYQVTQFGKPVTLSCSQTLNHNVMYWYQQKSSQAPKLLFHYYDKDFNNEADTPDNFQSRRPNTSFCFLDIRSPGLGDTAMYLCATSRVSSDRGRTDTQYFGPGTRLTVL.

In this sample, this clone turned up once. This rearrangement joins TRBV28 to TRBJ1-4, with D unresolved. Germline CDR1 reads MDHEN; CDR2 reads SYDVKM. There are 15 residues in the CDR3. The V end was cut by 5 bases, the J end by 3 bases, with 13 bases between. The CDR3 nucleotides are TGTGCCAGCAGTCCCCCGGCGGAACCTAATGAAAAACTGTTTTTT. It yields the protein CASSPPAEPNEKLFF.

The V call is TRBV15, the J call TRBJ1-5; D call uncertain. This CDR3 region has 13 residues. Trimming cost V 8 bases and J 0 bases, with 8 bases left between them. Germline loops: CDR1 LNHNV, CDR2 YYDKDF (reference sequence). CDR3 nucleotides: TGTGCCACCTGCCAGTATAGCAATCAGCCCCAGCATTTT. It codes for CATCQYSNQPQHF.